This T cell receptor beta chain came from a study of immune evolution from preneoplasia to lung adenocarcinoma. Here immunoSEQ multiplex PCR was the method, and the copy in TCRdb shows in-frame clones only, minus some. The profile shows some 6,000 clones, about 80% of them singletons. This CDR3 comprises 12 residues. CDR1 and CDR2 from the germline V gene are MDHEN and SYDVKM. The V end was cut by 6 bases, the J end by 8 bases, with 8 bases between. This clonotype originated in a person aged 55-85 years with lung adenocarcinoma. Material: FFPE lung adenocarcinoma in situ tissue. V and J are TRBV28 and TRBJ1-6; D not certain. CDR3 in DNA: TGTGCCAGCAGGTCCGTGGATTCACCCCTCCACTTT. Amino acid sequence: CASRSVDSPLHF.